This T cell receptor beta chain is from a study of blood T cells in healthy people across ages. Study-level points and caveats: Shifts in expanded clonotypes may have been confounded by donor CMV status, which was unknown. Diversity estimates from one million T cells were considered underestimates.

A second PCR, run for roughly 7 to 12 cycles, used a sample-barcoded 5' primer plus a J-beta primer mix. All cDNA molecules were each tagged by a template-switch adaptor with 12 random nucleotides. Every sample returned 2.5 million or more CDR3-containing paired-end reads. TCRdb ran MiXCR on the 5' RACE reads and lists one entry per CDR3 protein. This table holds fewer than 2 million distinct CDR3 sequences, 35% to 50% found once. Germline V gene sequence: CDR1 MGHRA, CDR2 YSYEKL. V was cut by 1 base and J by 5 bases, with 15 bases left in between. There are 15 residues in the CDR3. This clonotype turned up a few times. Its antigen is currently unknown.

The origin of this receptor is a human donor in good health. The gene calls are TRBV4-1 and TRBJ2-7, with a tentative D call TRBD1 (6 bases). The material sequenced was blood. The CDR3 sequence: CASSQGPRTAHEQYF. The DNA for the CDR3 is TGCGCCAGCAGCCAAGGTCCCCGGACAGCGCACGAGCAGTACTTC.